This T cell receptor beta chain appears in the sequencing data of a study of beta chain features in type 1 diabetes. Regarding the study as a whole: A moderate, significant TCRB CDR3 shortening appeared in type 1 diabetes across four CD4+ subsets.

Reverse transcribing all isolated RNA meant expressed TCRB transcripts were sequenced. The data were produced by immunoSEQ multiplex PCR, yet TCRdb's version contains in-frame clones alone and is incomplete. The table records 200,000 to 250,000 clones, approximately 15% of them present only once. Germline V gene sequence: CDR1 GTSNPN, CDR2 SVGIG (reference sequence). The CDR3 covers 18 residues. Germline trimming cut 5 bases from V and 2 bases from J; bases unmatched to any gene: 16. Note on this clone: The antigen remains undetermined.

This chain uses TRBV30 with TRBJ1-5; TRBD1 aligns across 9 bases. The sequencing input was naive CD4+ T cells from blood. The source is a man aged 25 to 40 with type 1 diabetes. CDR3 in amino acids: CAWGTGTGIRVGNQPQHF. The CDR3 DNA follows: TGTGCCTGGGGGACCGGGACAGGGATTCGAGTTGGCAATCAGCCCCAGCATTTT.